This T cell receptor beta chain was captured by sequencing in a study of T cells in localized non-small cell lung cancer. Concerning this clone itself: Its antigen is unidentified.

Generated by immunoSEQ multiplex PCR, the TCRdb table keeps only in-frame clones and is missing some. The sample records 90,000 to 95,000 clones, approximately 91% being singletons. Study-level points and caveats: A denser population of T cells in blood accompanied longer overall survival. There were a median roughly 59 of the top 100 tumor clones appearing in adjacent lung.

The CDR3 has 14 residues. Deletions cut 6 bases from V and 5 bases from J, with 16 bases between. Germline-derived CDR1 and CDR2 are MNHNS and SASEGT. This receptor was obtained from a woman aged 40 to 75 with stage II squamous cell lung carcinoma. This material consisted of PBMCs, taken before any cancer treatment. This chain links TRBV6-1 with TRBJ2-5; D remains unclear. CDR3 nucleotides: TGTGCCAGCAGCCGAAGCTGGGGTGTGGAGACCCAGTACTTC. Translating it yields CASSRSWGVETQYF.